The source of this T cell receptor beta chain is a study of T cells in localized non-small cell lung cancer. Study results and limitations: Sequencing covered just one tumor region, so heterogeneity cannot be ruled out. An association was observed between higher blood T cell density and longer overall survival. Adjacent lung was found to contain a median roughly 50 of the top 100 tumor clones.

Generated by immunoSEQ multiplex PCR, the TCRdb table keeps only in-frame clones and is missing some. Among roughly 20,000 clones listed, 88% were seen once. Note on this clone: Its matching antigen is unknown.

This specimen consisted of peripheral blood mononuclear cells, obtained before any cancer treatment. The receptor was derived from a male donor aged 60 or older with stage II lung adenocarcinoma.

This CDR3 is CASRPTQGEAFF. For the CDR3, the DNA is TGTGCCAGCAGGCCAACACAGGGTGAAGCTTTCTTT. This chain joins TRBV28 and TRBJ1-1; a weak D match, TRBD1 (6 bases). CDR1 and CDR2 (germline): MDHEN, SYDVKM. The V end was cut by 6 bases, the J end by 7 bases, with 12 bases between. This CDR3 has 12 residues. The full variable domain, completed using reference TRBV28 and TRBJ1-1, is DVKVTQSSRYLVKRTGEKVFLECVQDMDHENMFWYRQDPGLGLRLIYFSYDVKMKEKGDIPEGYSVSREKKERFSLILESASTNQTSMYLCASRPTQGEAFFGQGTRLTVV.